This TCR beta chain was recovered during a study of cytomegalovirus exposure and HLA in healthy donors. In the study overall: Earlier results showed 120 million or so unique TCR beta sequences derived from roughly 180 million T cells.

V was shortened by 8 bases and J by 7 bases, with 24 bases between the two germline ends. The CDR3 spans 15 residues. CDR1 is SNHLY and CDR2 is FYNNEI in the germline V gene. The PCR had 60 Vbeta and 13 Jbeta primers. Clones were sequenced by immunoSEQ multiplex PCR, and TCRdb holds only the in-frame ones, with some missing. In the table there are about 52,000 clones, around three fifths of which are singletons. Notes on the study in general: Per a prior analysis, the majority of TCR beta V segments were productive roughly 90% or roughly 30% of the time. Reported findings show TCR beta sequences accurately forecast HLA-A and HLA-B alleles in most subjects.

Judged by abundance, this clone is medium-sized. Antigen specificity is unknown. No record was made of this donor's CMV serostatus. The sequencing input was PBMCs. The TCR sequence derives from a human donor in good health. The J gene is TRBJ2-7, the V gene TRBV2, with D perhaps matching TRBD2 (6 bases). The CDR3, as DNA: TGTGCCAGCGAGGCCCCAGGGAGGCAAAGAGGGGAGCAGTACTTC. Translated, it gives CASEAPGRQRGEQYF.